Following are 31 T cell receptor beta chains from one sample sequenced in a study of neurological immune-mediated disorders. The time point was: longitudinal time-point 2. One entry per CDR3 protein, called by TCRdb with MiXCR from the 5' RACE reads. The sample comprises about 80,000 distinct CDR3 sequences, 5% to 6% of which are singletons, and approximately 7.9% rests with the top ten. Specimen: PBMCs. Receptor source: a woman in her sixties with multiple sclerosis.

There are many counts of this clonotype. The rearrangement links TRBV3-1 to TRBJ1-1; D unresolved. There are 14 residues in the CDR3. Per germline, CDR1 LGHDT and CDR2 YNNKEL (reference sequence). Trimming left V 3 bases short and J 1 base short, with 9 bases between. CDR3 protein: CASSHVGENTEAFF. The CDR3 bases are TGTGCCAGCAGCCACGTCGGGGAGAACACTGAAGCTTTCTTT.

This clonotype was seen at least ten times. The rearrangement joins TRBV20-1 to TRBJ1-2; perhaps TRBD1 as D (6 bases). V lost 5 bases to trimming and J lost 2 bases, with 9 bases between them. CDR1 is DFQATT and CDR2 is SNEGSKA in the germline V gene (reference sequence). This CDR3 is 12 amino acids long. CDR3 residues: CSAWQGNYGYTF. CDR3 bases: TGCAGTGCTTGGCAGGGGAACTATGGCTACACCTTC.

This clonotype was seen more than once but under ten times. J is TRBJ2-7 and V is TRBV20-1; D might be TRBD1 (6 bases). CDR1 and CDR2 from the germline V gene are DFQATT and SNEGSKA (reference sequence). Trimming stripped 5 bases from V and 2 bases from J, with 13 bases between. CDR3 length: 13 amino acids. In nucleotides, the CDR3 is TGCAGTGCTTCTCACAGGGTGGCCTACGAGCAGTACTTC. It codes for CSASHRVAYEQYF.

This clonotype has at least ten counts. The CDR3 loop is CAISEFGLRETQYF. The CDR3 DNA follows: TGTGCCATCAGTGAGTTCGGCCTGCGGGAGACCCAGTACTTC. The V call is TRBV10-3, the J call TRBJ2-5; D gene unclear. CDR1 is ENHRY, CDR2 SYGVKD, per germline. The CDR3 totals 14 residues. Deletions cut 1 base from V and 5 bases from J, with 11 bases between.

This clonotype has only a few counts. The CDR3 is CASSLKGRRSYNEQFF. CDR3 in DNA: TGTGCCAGCAGCTTAAAGGGCAGACGCTCCTACAATGAGCAGTTCTTC. The chain links TRBV7-2 to TRBJ2-1; the D is unclear. The CDR3 consists of 16 residues. Germline assignment: CDR1 SGHTA and CDR2 FQGNSA. The V end was cut by 2 bases, the J end by 0 bases, with 11 bases between.

This clonotype occurred many times. This sequence joins TRBV7-2 and TRBJ2-2, with TRBD2 matching over 7 bases. The CDR3 contains 16 residues. V dropped 2 bases and J dropped 5; count of bases not matched to a gene: 8. The germline gives CDR1 SGHTA, CDR2 FQGNSA. DNA of the CDR3: TGTGCCAGCAGCTTAATGGAGCGGGGATCGACCGGGGAGCTGTTTTTT. Residues: CASSLMERGSTGELFF.

The sample holds many counts of this clonotype. The chain has TRBV10-2 and TRBJ1-1; TRBD1 aligns across 7 bases. This CDR3 has 13 residues. Germline CDR1 is WSHSY and CDR2 is SAAADI. Trimming removed 9 bases from V and 7 bases from J; junction bases left unmatched: 11. The CDR3 here is CASILRRDSEAFF. CDR3 sequence (DNA): TGCGCCAGTATTCTCCGCCGGGACAGTGAAGCTTTCTTT.

This clonotype has a count of ten or more. This chain uses TRBV20-1 with TRBJ2-7, with D possibly TRBD1 on 5 matching bases. The CDR3 is 14 amino acids. Germline V lookup: CDR1 DFQATT, CDR2 SNEGSKA (reference sequence). With 6 bases removed from V and 6 bases from J, the gap between germline ends came to 21 bases. CDR3 sequence reads: CSALEEDIWPEQYF. CDR3 DNA sequence: TGCAGTGCCCTGGAAGAGGACATCTGGCCCGAGCAGTACTTC.

This clonotype was detected only a few times. The chain carries TRBV28 and TRBJ2-5, with 12 positions matching TRBD2. Germline V gene lookup returns CDR1 MDHEN and CDR2 SYDVKM. This CDR3 contains 14 residues. The V gene end was trimmed by 8 bases and the J gene end by 1 base; junction bases not matched to a gene: 2. The CDR3 reads CASRLAGAQETQYF. In nucleotides, the CDR3 is TGTGCCAGCCGACTAGCGGGGGCCCAAGAGACCCAGTACTTC.

This clonotype was counted ten times or more. This chain joins TRBV5-1 and TRBJ1-1; TRBD1 is a possible D gene (6 bases). V was shortened by 2 bases and J by 1 base, with 12 bases between the two germline ends. Germline-derived CDR1 and CDR2 are SGHRS and YFSETQ. This CDR3 has 15 amino acids. In DNA form, the CDR3 reads TGCGCCAGCAGCTTACTTACAGGGCAGAACACTGAAGCTTTCTTT. Its protein product is CASSLLTGQNTEAFF.

This clonotype was observed at least ten times. The chain couples TRBV28 to TRBJ1-1; possibly TRBD1 for D (6 bases). This CDR3 is 11 amino acids long. V dropped 2 bases and J dropped 10 bases, with 8 bases sitting between them. Germline assignment: CDR1 MDHEN and CDR2 SYDVKM. CDR3 in amino acids: CASSLRGGAFF. CDR3 in DNA: TGTGCCAGCAGTTTAAGGGGGGGAGCTTTCTTT.

This clonotype has a count of ten or more. J is TRBJ1-1 and V is TRBV7-6; perhaps TRBD1 as D (5 bases). V was shortened by 1 base and J by 3 bases, with 9 bases between the two germline ends. The CDR3 is made up of 14 amino acids. Germline V gives CDR1 SGHVS, CDR2 FNYEAQ. CDR3 protein: CASSLGWGDTEAFF. The CDR3 region has the DNA TGTGCCAGCAGCTTAGGATGGGGGGACACTGAAGCTTTCTTT.

This clonotype showed up just a few times. The chain has TRBV19 and TRBJ2-3, with a possible D match to TRBD1 (5 bases). CDR3 length: 13 amino acids. CDR1 is LNHDA and CDR2 is SQIVND in the germline V gene (reference sequence). Trimming took off 6 bases at V and 3 bases at J, with 10 bases between the two ends. In DNA, the CDR3 is TGTGCCAGTAGCCCACAGGAAACAGATACGCAGTATTTT. It is translated as CASSPQETDTQYF. Full variable domain (remainder filled in from reference TRBV19 and TRBJ2-3): DGGITQSPKYLFRKEGQNVTLSCEQNLNHDAMYWYRQDPGQGLRLIYYSQIVNDFQKGDIAEGYSVSREKKESFPLTVTSAQKNPTAFYLCASSPQETDTQYFGPGTRLTVL.

This clonotype occurred many times. V usage is TRBV10-1 and J usage is TRBJ1-5; D might be TRBD1 (5 bases). CDR3 size: 14 residues. Germline V gives CDR1 WNHNN, CDR2 SYGVQD (reference sequence). The V end lost 5 bases, the J end lost 0 bases, and 8 bases lay between the germline ends. As DNA, the CDR3 is TGCGCCAGCAGTAAGGGGCATAGCAATCAGCCCCAGCATTTT. Its protein is CASSKGHSNQPQHF.

This clonotype has at least ten counts. CDR3 residues: CAISESGGRYLYEQYF. The CDR3 region has the DNA TGTGCCATCAGTGAGTCGGGAGGGCGTTATCTCTACGAGCAGTACTTC. The chain joins TRBV10-3 to TRBJ2-7; 7 nucleotides match TRBD2. The CDR3 contains 16 residues. Germline assignment: CDR1 ENHRY and CDR2 SYGVKD. The J segment lost 3 bases and the V segment lost 0 bases, leaving 8 bases of the junction unmatched.

This clonotype was recorded at least ten times. V usage is TRBV29-1 and J usage is TRBJ2-5; no clear D. CDR3 size: 15 residues. Per the germline V gene, CDR1 is SQVTM and CDR2 is ANQGSEA. Trimming stripped 0 bases from V and 2 bases from J, with 13 bases between. CDR3 sequence reads: CSVEDRAALQETQYF. As DNA, the CDR3 is TGCAGCGTTGAAGATCGGGCGGCCCTACAAGAGACCCAGTACTTC.

This chain uses TRBV20-1 with TRBJ2-1; TRBD2 is a possible D gene (6 bases). The CDR3 contains 15 residues. V was clipped by 3 bases and J by 0 bases, with 12 bases between them. Looked up from germline, CDR1 is DFQATT and CDR2 is SNEGSKA (reference sequence). CDR3 DNA sequence: TGCAGTGCTAGTAGCAGCGGGCTCTCCTACAATGAGCAGTTCTTC. This gives the protein CSASSSGLSYNEQFF.

In its sample, this clonotype was seen many times. The V gene is TRBV7-6, the J gene TRBJ2-1; D may be TRBD1 or TRBD2 (5 bases each). Germline assignment: CDR1 SGHVS and CDR2 FNYEAQ. Deletions cut 4 bases from V and 8 bases from J, with 6 bases between. This CDR3 is 11 amino acids long. CDR3 sequence: CASSWGYEQFF. CDR3 nucleotides: TGTGCCAGCAGCTGGGGGTATGAGCAGTTCTTC.

This clonotype has a count of ten or more. The gene calls are TRBV20-1 and TRBJ2-2, with TRBD1 matching 10 bases. Germline trimming cut 0 bases from V and 3 bases from J; bases unmatched to any gene: 1. The germline CDR1 and CDR2 sequences are DFQATT and SNEGSKA (reference sequence). There are 15 residues in the CDR3. The DNA for the CDR3 is TGCAGTGCTAGAGACGGGACAGGGGACACCGGGGAGCTGTTTTTT. Amino acid sequence: CSARDGTGDTGELFF.

This clonotype has a count of ten or more. The rearrangement uses TRBV5-1 and TRBJ2-3; D not certain. Looked up from germline, CDR1 is SGHRS and CDR2 is YFSETQ. V was clipped by 6 bases and J by 3 bases, with 8 bases between them. The CDR3 spans 12 residues. CDR3 nucleotide sequence: TGCGCCAGCAAAGGACGGACAGATACGCAGTATTTT. Translation gives CASKGRTDTQYF.

In this sample, this clonotype turned up many times. For the CDR3, the DNA is TGTGCCAGCAGTTCTCGACGGTTATCCTACGAGCAGTACTTC. This translates into CASSSRRLSYEQYF. This rearrangement joins TRBV12-3 or TRBV12-4 to TRBJ2-7, with unresolved D. The V end was cut by 4 bases, the J end by 1 base, with 11 bases between. CDR3 length equals 14 residues.

This clonotype was observed many times. The chain joins TRBV9 to TRBJ2-6; D gene uncertain. There are 14 residues in the CDR3. V was pared by 6 bases and J by 0 bases, with 7 bases between. Germline CDR1 reads SGDLS; CDR2 reads YYNGEE. This CDR3 reads CASKRGSGANVLTF. The CDR3 DNA reads as TGTGCCAGCAAGCGTGGCTCTGGGGCCAACGTCCTGACTTTC.

This clonotype came up a few times. The CDR3 sequence is CASSQGLAAYEQYF. CDR3 sequence (DNA): TGTGCCAGCAGCCAAGGGCTAGCTGCCTACGAGCAGTACTTC. This sequence joins TRBV3-1 and TRBJ2-7; a weak D match, TRBD2 (5 bases). The V gene lost 1 base and the J gene lost 2 bases, with 9 bases spanning the gap. The CDR3 length is 14 residues. The germline V gene has CDR1 LGHDT and CDR2 YNNKEL (reference sequence).

The gene calls are TRBV5-8 and TRBJ2-1; weak D call: TRBD1 (6 bases). Trimming removed 6 bases at V and 2 bases at J, with 15 bases between. CDR1 is SGHTS, CDR2 YDEGEE, per germline. The CDR3 has 15 residues. The CDR3 region is CASIHRDIPYNEQFF. DNA of the CDR3: TGTGCCAGCATCCACCGGGACATCCCCTACAATGAGCAGTTCTTC.

Many counts were recorded for this clonotype. The chain recombines TRBV20-1 with TRBJ1-5; maybe TRBD1 (5 bases). CDR1 is DFQATT and CDR2 is SNEGSKA in the germline V gene (reference sequence). The CDR3 spans 17 residues. V was clipped by 5 bases and J by 1 base, with 21 bases between them. The CDR3 region is CSAPPGRRGGSNQPQHF. The CDR3 DNA sequence: TGCAGTGCTCCTCCGGGACGGCGAGGAGGCAGCAATCAGCCCCAGCATTTT.

This clonotype was found many times. This chain links TRBV20-1 with TRBJ2-5; 8 bases match TRBD2. CDR1 is DFQATT and CDR2 is SNEGSKA in the germline V gene (reference sequence). This CDR3 region has 15 residues. J gave up 4 bases and V 2 bases, and 9 bases lay outside the gene matches. Here the CDR3 reads CSARPPGLAGETQYF. The CDR3 nucleotides read TGCAGTGCTAGACCCCCCGGGCTAGCGGGAGAGACCCAGTACTTC.

Ten or more counts support this clonotype. The genes are TRBV6-2 or TRBV6-3 and TRBJ2-1, with D tentatively TRBD1 (6 bases). Germline V lookup: CDR1 MNHEY, CDR2 SVGEGT. Trimming cost V 4 bases and J 5 bases, with 18 bases left between them. This CDR3 is 16 amino acids long. CDR3 sequence reads: CASSSYSGAANNEQFF. CDR3 coding DNA: TGTGCCAGCAGTTCTTATTCAGGGGCCGCGAACAATGAGCAGTTCTTC.

The rearrangement uses TRBV20-1 and TRBJ2-1; D gene ambiguous. Germline CDR1 reads DFQATT; CDR2 reads SNEGSKA (reference sequence). V was clipped by 7 bases and J by 7 bases, with 14 bases between them. CDR3 length: 12 residues. The CDR3 is CSVSVSWNEQFF. The CDR3 coding sequence is TGCAGTGTCAGTGTGTCGTGGAATGAGCAGTTCTTC.

This clonotype came up many times. This chain joins TRBV9 and TRBJ1-5; 8 nucleotides align to TRBD1. The CDR3 contains 15 residues. Germline lookup yields CDR1 SGDLS and CDR2 YYNGEE. V lost 1 base to trimming and J lost 5 bases; unmatched junction nucleotides: 5. The CDR3 DNA is TGTGCCAGCAGCGTAACGGACAGGGCGTATCAGCCCCAGCATTTT. It encodes CASSVTDRAYQPQHF.

This clonotype was seen repeatedly, ten times or more. The rearrangement uses TRBV14 and TRBJ2-1; D unclear. The germline V and J ends were trimmed by 1 base and 4 bases, with 5 bases remaining between them. This CDR3 is 13 amino acids long. Looked up from germline, CDR1 is SGHDN and CDR2 is FVKESK. CDR3 in DNA: TGTGCCAGCAGCCAAGCGCCGTACAATGAGCAGTTCTTC. It encodes CASSQAPYNEQFF. The full variable domain, in which reference TRBV14 and TRBJ2-1 provide the parts outside the CDR3, is EAGVTQFPSHSVIEKGQTVTLRCDPISGHDNLYWYRRVMGKEIKFLLHFVKESKQDESGMPNNRFLAERTGGTYSTLKVQPAELEDSGVYFCASSQAPYNEQFFGPGTRLTVL.

In its sample, this clonotype was seen many times. The V gene is TRBV14, the J gene TRBJ2-1; TRBD2 aligns across 8 bases. Germline assignment: CDR1 SGHDN and CDR2 FVKESK. The CDR3 consists of 13 residues. Trimming cost V 6 bases and J 15 bases; bases outside gene matches: 13. CDR3 loop: CASSDARAGVRFF. CDR3 DNA sequence: TGTGCCAGCAGTGATGCTCGAGCGGGGGTGCGGTTCTTC.